This is a list of T cell receptor beta chains from one sample in a study of blood T cells in healthy people across ages. TCRdb analysed the 5' RACE reads with MiXCR anew, one entry per CDR3 protein. The sample yields around 1.5 million distinct CDR3 sequences, approximately 59% seen once. The sequencing sample was made of blood. The receptors were gathered from a man between 18 and 29 years old in good health. The CDR3 runs from the conserved cysteine through the conserved F or W. Each record gives: J gene, V gene, CDR3 protein.

j_gene: TRBJ2-6
v_gene: TRBV5-6
CDR3aa: CASSPITRLGSTGANVLTF

j_gene: TRBJ1-5
v_gene: TRBV7-2
CDR3aa: CASSLETGYYSNQPQHF

j_gene: TRBJ2-7
v_gene: TRBV5-6
CDR3aa: CASSFAPAYEQYF

j_gene: TRBJ2-5
v_gene: TRBV29-1
CDR3aa: CSVVGGATVQETQYF

j_gene: TRBJ1-2
v_gene: TRBV19
CDR3aa: CASGDRGSRNYGYTF

j_gene: TRBJ2-6
v_gene: TRBV4-1
CDR3aa: CASSQPIVDISSGANVLTF

j_gene: TRBJ1-2
v_gene: TRBV20-1
CDR3aa: CSARNSYGQGARGYTF

j_gene: TRBJ1-2
v_gene: TRBV4-2
CDR3aa: CASSQGPGLNYGYTF

j_gene: TRBJ2-6
v_gene: TRBV7-9
CDR3aa: CASHPSGNLSGANVLTF

j_gene: TRBJ2-7
v_gene: TRBV4-1
CDR3aa: CASSQITVSDPSGNEQYF

j_gene: TRBJ1-1
v_gene: TRBV20-1
CDR3aa: CSAGRQSLLDILTEAFF

j_gene: TRBJ1-5
v_gene: TRBV27
CDR3aa: CASSLSRNRGGNQPQHF

j_gene: TRBJ2-7
v_gene: TRBV5-1
CDR3aa: CASSNDRISYEQYF

j_gene: TRBJ1-1
v_gene: TRBV20-1
CDR3aa: CSARIQLTEAFF

j_gene: TRBJ2-5
v_gene: TRBV4-1
CDR3aa: CASSQDFRQIIAETQYF

j_gene: TRBJ1-2
v_gene: TRBV27
CDR3aa: CASSLWGQADYTF

j_gene: TRBJ2-3
v_gene: TRBV4-1
CDR3aa: CASSQAFAGGRDTQYF

j_gene: TRBJ2-1
v_gene: TRBV2
CDR3aa: CASRNEQFF

j_gene: -
v_gene: TRBV7-9
CDR3aa: CASGGTVTYEQYF

j_gene: TRBJ1-2
v_gene: TRBV7-9
CDR3aa: CASSPEDTNYGYTF

j_gene: -
v_gene: TRBV3-1
CDR3aa: CASSQGDLETQYF

j_gene: TRBJ2-5
v_gene: TRBV12-3/TRBV12-4
CDR3aa: CASRTNPQETQYF

j_gene: TRBJ2-5
v_gene: TRBV18
CDR3aa: CASSPPELRKETQYF

j_gene: TRBJ2-2
v_gene: TRBV12-3/TRBV12-4
CDR3aa: CASSLGGFINPGELFF

j_gene: TRBJ1-5
v_gene: TRBV5-1
CDR3aa: CASSSGGGGSSNQPQHF

j_gene: TRBJ2-7
v_gene: TRBV12-3/TRBV12-4
CDR3aa: CASTGPSYEQYF

j_gene: TRBJ2-1
v_gene: TRBV20-1
CDR3aa: CSARDTNQGHEQFF

j_gene: TRBJ2-1
v_gene: TRBV27
CDR3aa: CASSTLGGVNEQFF

j_gene: TRBJ1-2
v_gene: TRBV5-1
CDR3aa: CASSTDSSYGYTF

j_gene: TRBJ2-5
v_gene: TRBV12-3/TRBV12-4
CDR3aa: CAGSMQNSQETQYF

j_gene: TRBJ2-7
v_gene: TRBV20-1
CDR3aa: CSASNLREVSDEQYF

j_gene: TRBJ1-5
v_gene: TRBV4-2
CDR3aa: CASSQTGGRNQPQHF

j_gene: TRBJ2-3
v_gene: TRBV4-2
CDR3aa: CASSRNSGGADGYTDTQYF

j_gene: TRBJ2-3
v_gene: TRBV7-9
CDR3aa: CASSYPRSGGTDTQYF

j_gene: TRBJ1-6
v_gene: TRBV18
CDR3aa: CASRTGRADSPLHF

j_gene: TRBJ2-3
v_gene: TRBV12-3/TRBV12-4
CDR3aa: CASRIAGPKDTQYF

j_gene: TRBJ2-2
v_gene: TRBV20-1
CDR3aa: CSVSALTGELFF

j_gene: TRBJ2-6
v_gene: TRBV4-1
CDR3aa: CASSQERLATSGANVLTF

j_gene: TRBJ1-2
v_gene: TRBV4-1
CDR3aa: CASSHNAGTEENYGYTF

j_gene: TRBJ2-7
v_gene: TRBV6-2/TRBV6-3
CDR3aa: CASSYRASGDPYF

j_gene: TRBJ2-1
v_gene: TRBV10-3
CDR3aa: CAIGRVDEQFF

j_gene: -
v_gene: TRBV6-2/TRBV6-3
CDR3aa: CASSDDGGPYEQYF

j_gene: -
v_gene: TRBV25-1
CDR3aa: CASSELDSGPYEQYF

j_gene: TRBJ2-7
v_gene: TRBV13
CDR3aa: CASSLWELRSYEQYF

j_gene: TRBJ2-1
v_gene: TRBV29-1
CDR3aa: CSVDFSDEQFF

j_gene: TRBJ2-3
v_gene: TRBV4-1
CDR3aa: CASSFIWGYTQYF

j_gene: TRBJ1-4
v_gene: TRBV27
CDR3aa: CASRVGNGEKLFF

j_gene: -
v_gene: TRBV3-1
CDR3aa: CASSQATSTETQYF

j_gene: TRBJ2-1
v_gene: TRBV3-1
CDR3aa: CASSQSGYSYNEQFF

j_gene: TRBJ2-1
v_gene: TRBV7-9
CDR3aa: CASSLAKGNEQFF

j_gene: TRBJ2-5
v_gene: TRBV10-3
CDR3aa: CAISDSNRGETQYF

j_gene: TRBJ2-1
v_gene: TRBV27
CDR3aa: CASSLDSPGFYNEQFF

j_gene: TRBJ2-7
v_gene: TRBV4-1
CDR3aa: CASSQAGTGGSEQYF

j_gene: TRBJ1-5
v_gene: TRBV20-1
CDR3aa: CSASRGTGENQPQHF